These T cell receptor beta chains were read from a single sample in a study of T cell responses to AZD1222 COVID-19 vaccine. The table came from immunoSEQ multiplex PCR; TCRdb's copy has only in-frame clones and leaves some out. The data contain 65,000 to 85,000 clones, more than 85% of them singletons. The sequenced sample was peripheral blood, obtained on day 0 of AZD1222 vaccination. All receptors derive from an adult in good health. The CDR3 runs from the conserved cysteine through the conserved F or W. Each record gives: V gene, J gene, clone size, D gene, CDR3 DNA, CDR3 protein. A D gene is named only where the DNA matches it firmly. Size tells how often a clone was seen (once, few, many) or the class of an expanded clone, and some rows leave it out.

V: TRBV19; J: TRBJ1-3; size: NA; D: TRBD1; DNA: TGTGCCAGTAGTCCCACAGGGGGCCACTCTGGAAACACCATATATTTT; CDR3: CASSPTGGHSGNTIYF
V: TRBV5-6; J: TRBJ2-1; size: NA; D: TRBD1; DNA: TGTGCCAGCAGCTTAGACAGGGGTTTTTCGTTCTTC; CDR3: CASSLDRGFSFF
V: TRBV27; J: TRBJ1-1; size: NA; D: NA; DNA: TGTGCCAGCAGTTTAGGAGGGCCGAACACTGAAGCTTTCTTT; CDR3: CASSLGGPNTEAFF
V: TRBV19; J: TRBJ2-7; size: NA; D: TRBD2; DNA: TGTGCCAGTAGTATCCTAGCGGGGAACGAGCAGTACTTC; CDR3: CASSILAGNEQYF
V: TRBV2; J: TRBJ1-4; size: NA; D: NA; DNA: TGTGCCAGCAGTGAAAGGGAGGTATGGGGGTCGACTAATGAAAAACTGTTTTTT; CDR3: CASSEREVWGSTNEKLFF
V: TRBV9; J: TRBJ1-1; size: NA; D: NA; DNA: TGTGCCAGCAGCGTTGGCATGAACACTGAAGCTTTCTTT; CDR3: CASSVGMNTEAFF
V: TRBV4-1; J: TRBJ1-4; size: NA; D: TRBD1; DNA: TGCGCCAGCAGCTACCGACAGGGGATAAGGGAAAAACTGTTTTTT; CDR3: CASSYRQGIREKLFF
V: TRBV11-2; J: TRBJ2-3; size: NA; D: TRBD2; DNA: TGTGCCAGCAGCTTAGTAGCTTCTAGCGGGAGCACAGATACGCAGTATTTT; CDR3: CASSLVASSGSTDTQYF
V: TRBV24-1; J: TRBJ2-5; size: NA; D: TRBD2; DNA: TGTGCCACCAGTGATTTCGCAGCGGGGCAAGAGACCCAGTACTTC; CDR3: CATSDFAAGQETQYF
V: TRBV12-3/TRBV12-4; J: TRBJ1-2; size: NA; D: NA; DNA: TGTGCCAGCAGTCACACGGACGTCTATGGCTACACCTTC; CDR3: CASSHTDVYGYTF
V: TRBV14; J: TRBJ1-2; size: NA; D: NA; DNA: TGTGCCAGCAGCCAATACGGGCTGTGGGAAAGGGGGAACTATGGCTACACCTTC; CDR3: CASSQYGLWERGNYGYTF
V: TRBV7-2; J: TRBJ1-2; size: NA; D: NA; DNA: TGTGCCAGCAGCTTAGGGGTGCCCAATGGCTACACCTTC; CDR3: CASSLGVPNGYTF
V: TRBV4-1; J: TRBJ1-4; size: NA; D: TRBD1; DNA: TGCGCCAGCAGCCAGACCGGACAGGGTAAGGCTACTGAAAAACTGTTTTTT; CDR3: CASSQTGQGKATEKLFF
V: TRBV28; J: TRBJ1-5; size: NA; D: NA; DNA: TGTGCCAGCATCGTACAGAGGGGAGATCAGCCCCAGCATTTT; CDR3: CASIVQRGDQPQHF
V: TRBV16; J: TRBJ1-5; size: few; D: NA; DNA: TGTGCCAGCAGCCGCCGACAGGAGGGTCAGCCCCAGCATTTT; CDR3: CASSRRQEGQPQHF
V: TRBV7-9; J: TRBJ2-7; size: NA; D: TRBD1; DNA: TGTGCCAGCAGCGGCCGGACAGGGGGCTACGAGCAGTACTTC; CDR3: CASSGRTGGYEQYF
V: TRBV19; J: TRBJ1-1; size: NA; D: NA; DNA: TGTGCCAAGACAGGAAGGGAGAACACTGAAGCTTTCTTT; CDR3: CAKTGRENTEAFF
V: TRBV28; J: TRBJ1-5; size: NA; D: NA; DNA: TGTGCCAGCGAACGATGGGGCGGCGTTAGCAATCAGCCCCAGCATTTT; CDR3: CASERWGGVSNQPQHF
V: TRBV9; J: TRBJ2-3; size: NA; D: TRBD1; DNA: TGTGCCAGCAGCGTAGTGGGGACAGGGGTAGGGGATACGCAGTATTTT; CDR3: CASSVVGTGVGDTQYF
V: TRBV28; J: TRBJ1-2; size: NA; D: NA; DNA: TGTGCCAGCAGTTCCAATACAGGGTATGGCTACACCTTC; CDR3: CASSSNTGYGYTF
V: TRBV10-3; J: TRBJ2-5; size: NA; D: TRBD2; DNA: TGTGCCATCAAGACTAGCGGAGAGACCCAGTACTTC; CDR3: CAIKTSGETQYF
V: TRBV19; J: TRBJ1-1; size: NA; D: NA; DNA: TGTGCCAGTAGGACTGTCGGGTTGAACACTGAAGCTTTCTTT; CDR3: CASRTVGLNTEAFF
V: TRBV7-2; J: TRBJ2-7; size: NA; D: NA; DNA: TGTGCCAGCAGCTCGATTGGACCGGTCTACGAGCAGTACTTC; CDR3: CASSSIGPVYEQYF
V: TRBV19; J: TRBJ1-2; size: NA; D: NA; DNA: TGTGCCAGTAGTACCCCTCGACGGCCAGGGAACTATGGCTACACCTTC; CDR3: CASSTPRRPGNYGYTF
V: TRBV27; J: TRBJ2-1; size: NA; D: TRBD1; DNA: TGTGCCAGCAGTTTACGACAGGGGTGGGAGCAGTTCTTC; CDR3: CASSLRQGWEQFF
V: TRBV28; J: TRBJ2-1; size: NA; D: TRBD2; DNA: TGTGCCAGCAGTCCCCGCCGACTAGCGGGGGGCCAGTTCTTC; CDR3: CASSPRRLAGGQFF
V: TRBV6-1; J: TRBJ1-2; size: NA; D: NA; DNA: TGTGCCAGCAGTGATTTGGGGAGATATGGCTACACCTTC; CDR3: CASSDLGRYGYTF